One and the same sample provided the 32 T cell receptor beta chains below, sequenced in a study of beta chain features in type 1 diabetes. Their target antigens are unknown. Study-level points and caveats: Shortening of TCRB CDR3s, moderate but significant, appeared in all four CD4+ subsets of Type 1 diabetes patients.

Of the isolated RNA, all was reverse transcribed, and so the sequenced material was expressed TCRB transcripts. Using immunoSEQ multiplex PCR, the repertoire was profiled, and TCRdb retains in-frame clones only, with some absent. The table records 600,000 or so clones, around an eighth of them present only once. The sample comprised naive CD4+ T cells from blood. The receptors stem from a young man with type 1 diabetes.

J is TRBJ2-7 and V is TRBV7-6; 7 nucleotides line up with TRBD2. The CDR3 loop spans 16 amino acids. V dropped 5 bases and J dropped 5; count of bases not matched to a gene: 15. Germline V gives CDR1 SGHVS, CDR2 FNYEAQ. CDR3 region: CASSPMGGSLVHEQYF. In DNA, the CDR3 is TGTGCCAGCAGCCCCATGGGGGGGTCGTTGGTCCACGAGCAGTACTTC.

This clone was recorded a few times. The rearrangement links TRBV20-1 to TRBJ1-1, with D uncertain. Germline assignment: CDR1 DFQATT and CDR2 SNEGSKA (reference sequence). V was pared by 5 bases and J by 10 bases, with 11 bases between. This CDR3 has 10 amino acids. CDR3 protein: CSAAFKGAFF. The CDR3 DNA reads as TGCAGTGCTGCATTTAAGGGAGCTTTCTTT.

The chain links TRBV21-1 to TRBJ2-7; TRBD2, the D gene given by the table, was not confirmed from the DNA. TRBV21-1 is a documented pseudogene. The CDR3 loop spans 17 amino acids. The DNA of the CDR3 is TGTGCCAGCATGGGACTAGCGGGAGGGCCGGGCTCCTACGAGCAGTACTTC. This codes for CASMGLAGGPGSYEQYF.

The sample holds a few counts of this clone. The V gene is TRBV4-1, the J gene TRBJ1-5; 7 bases match TRBD1. Per the germline V gene, CDR1 is MGHRA and CDR2 is YSYEKL. CDR3 size: 15 residues. V lost 4 bases, J lost 7 bases, and 10 bases stayed unmatched. CDR3 coding DNA: TGCGCCAGCAGCCTCCTTCTACAGGGGAGACAGCCCCAGCATTTT. Its translation: CASSLLLQGRQPQHF.

The V gene is TRBV29-1, the J gene TRBJ2-1, with 8 bases lining up with TRBD1. The CDR3 is 14 residues long. From germline, CDR1 is SQVTM and CDR2 ANQGSEA. After removal of 6 bases from V and 4 bases from J, the junction contained 8 bases not matched to a gene. The CDR3 DNA sequence: TGCAGCGTCTCGGACAGGGAAAGGTACAATGAGCAGTTCTTC. The encoded protein is CSVSDRERYNEQFF.

This clone was seen only a few times. This sequence joins TRBV5-1 and TRBJ2-7, with TRBD1 matching over 10 bases. V trimming: 4 bases; J trimming: 4 bases; junction bases outside the gene matches: 14. From germline, CDR1 is SGHRS and CDR2 YFSETQ. The CDR3 loop spans 17 amino acids. The CDR3 sequence: CASSPRDRGYQVYEQYF. The CDR3 region has the DNA TGCGCCAGCAGCCCCCGGGACAGGGGCTACCAAGTATACGAGCAGTACTTC.

V is TRBV5-4 and J is TRBJ2-3, with a possible D match to TRBD2 (6 bases). V lost 0 bases and J lost 3, with 14 bases in between. Germline V lookup: CDR1 SGHNT, CDR2 YYREEE (reference sequence). The CDR3 consists of 16 residues. The CDR3 DNA is TGTGCCAGCAGCTTGGCGGGGGTCCCTAAAACAGATACGCAGTATTTT. It specifies CASSLAGVPKTDTQYF.

This sequence joins TRBV9 and TRBJ2-2; D is uncertain. This CDR3 is 16 amino acids long. V lost 0 bases and J lost 3, with 12 bases in between. In germline, CDR1 is SGDLS, CDR2 YYNGEE. The CDR3 coding sequence is TGTGCCAGCAGCGTAGTGGGTGGCAGAGACACCGGGGAGCTGTTTTTT. This translates into CASSVVGGRDTGELFF.

A few counts support this clone. The chain recombines TRBV25-1 with TRBJ1-1; 8 positions match TRBD1. CDR3 size: 14 residues. V lost 6 bases and J lost 5; bases outside the gene matches: 8. Germline values: CDR1 MGHDK, CDR2 SYGVNS. This CDR3 is CASSGDRGGTEAFF. In DNA, the CDR3 is TGTGCCAGCAGCGGCGACAGGGGAGGTACTGAAGCTTTCTTT.

The rearrangement uses TRBV13 and TRBJ2-7; unclear D gene. The CDR3 is made up of 15 amino acids. Trimming cost V 1 base and J 2 bases, with 12 bases left between them. Germline V gene sequence: CDR1 PRHDT, CDR2 FYEKMQ (reference sequence). CDR3 nucleotide sequence: TGTGCCAGCAGCTTAGATGGCGTCGGCACCTACGAGCAGTACTTC. Its protein product is CASSLDGVGTYEQYF.

This clone was seen more than once but under ten times. This sequence joins TRBV4-3 and TRBJ1-6, with D hard to call. Per the germline V gene, CDR1 is LGHNA and CDR2 is YSLEER. This CDR3 comprises 12 residues. V gave up 2 bases and J gave up 14 bases, with 10 bases separating them. The CDR3 loop is CASSQSGRSLHF. CDR3 in DNA: TGCGCCAGCAGCCAATCTGGGCGCTCCCTCCACTTT.

V is TRBV29-1 and J is TRBJ1-2, with 11 bases matching TRBD1. CDR3 length: 17 residues. CDR1 and CDR2 (germline): SQVTM, ANQGSEA. Losses at the gene ends were 7 bases for V and 3 bases for J; bases not matched to a gene: 16. CDR3 DNA: TGCAGCGCCGAAACAACGGTGGGACAGGGGGACCACTATGGCTACACCTTC. Encoded protein: CSAETTVGQGDHYGYTF.

This clone was picked up a small number of times. The rearrangement uses TRBV4-3 and TRBJ2-1; 9 bases line up with TRBD2. The CDR3 has 20 residues. Germline CDR1 and CDR2: LGHNA and YSLEER. After removal of 2 bases from V and 0 bases from J, the junction contained 14 bases not matched to a gene. The CDR3 spells CASSQTGTSSFLSSYNEQFF. Written as DNA, the CDR3 is TGCGCCAGCAGCCAAACCGGGACTAGCTCATTCTTAAGCTCCTACAATGAGCAGTTCTTC.

This clone was observed a few times. This chain connects TRBV18 to TRBJ2-5, with TRBD1 as a possible D gene (6 bases). CDR3 length equals 15 residues. CDR1 is KGHSH and CDR2 is LQKENI in the germline V gene. V lost 5 bases and J 0 bases, leaving 13 bases between the germline ends. CDR3 DNA: TGTGCCAGCTCAACGGGACACACGTACCAAGAGACCCAGTACTTC. It yields the protein CASSTGHTYQETQYF.

The chain uses TRBV30 and TRBJ1-6, with D tentatively TRBD1 (6 bases). The CDR3 covers 14 residues. V was trimmed by 7 bases and J by 6 bases, leaving 16 bases between them. Germline assignment: CDR1 GTSNPN and CDR2 SVGIG (reference sequence). The CDR3 reads CASPRGRSNSPLHF. CDR3 DNA sequence: TGTGCCTCCCCCAGGGGACGTAGTAATTCACCCCTCCACTTT.

The chain combines TRBV7-9 with TRBJ1-1; D perhaps matches TRBD1 (5 bases). This CDR3 spans 14 amino acids. In germline, CDR1 is SEHNR, CDR2 FQNEAQ (reference sequence). The ends were cut back, 3 bases at V and 5 bases at J, with 13 bases in the middle. The CDR3: CASSFGQGETEAFF. The DNA for the CDR3 is TGTGCCAGCAGCTTCGGGCAGGGAGAAACTGAAGCTTTCTTT. The full variable domain, with the rest looked up from reference TRBV7-9 and TRBJ1-1, is DTGVSQNPRHKITKRGQNVTFRCDPISEHNRLYWYRQTLGQGPEFLTYFQNEAQLEKSRLLSDRFSAERPKGSFSTLEIQRTEQGDSAMYLCASSFGQGETEAFFGQGTRLTVV.

The chain joins TRBV30 to TRBJ1-5; D gene ambiguous. The CDR3 has 13 residues. Germline lookup yields CDR1 GTSNPN and CDR2 SVGIG (reference sequence). The V and J ends lost 2 bases and 7 bases respectively, with 12 bases between them. The DNA of the CDR3 is TGTGCCTGGAGTCCTGGGAATGGCCAGCCCCAGCATTTT. Its translation: CAWSPGNGQPQHF.

This chain links TRBV25-1 with TRBJ1-2; D call uncertain. Looked up from germline, CDR1 is MGHDK and CDR2 is SYGVNS. The CDR3 consists of 13 residues. The germline V and J ends were trimmed by 10 bases and 8 bases, with 20 bases remaining between them. CDR3 nucleotides: TGTGCCACGCGACACCGGAGCGGTCTAGGCTACACCTTC. Translation gives CATRHRSGLGYTF.

On this clone: The sample has other DNA sequences that encode this CDR3 too. V is TRBV27 and J is TRBJ2-3, with unresolved D. CDR1 is MNHEY and CDR2 is SMNVEV in the germline V gene (reference sequence). Between the trimmed V and J ends, which lost 2 bases and 0 bases, there was a span of 3 bases. The CDR3 contains 13 residues. The CDR3 spells CASSLGSTDTQYF. CDR3 bases: TGTGCCAGCAGTTTAGGCAGCACAGATACGCAGTATTTT.

This clone appeared a few times. The rearrangement joins TRBV29-1 to TRBJ1-1; D unclear. Germline V CDR1 and CDR2: SQVTM, ANQGSEA. The CDR3 extends over 13 amino acids. CDR3 sequence reads: CSLRHSMNTEAFF. The CDR3 DNA reads as TGCAGTCTCAGACATTCCATGAACACTGAAGCTTTCTTT.

This clone has a handful of counts. The V and J genes are TRBV10-3 and TRBJ2-1; no clear D. Germline-derived CDR1 and CDR2 are ENHRY and SYGVKD. This CDR3 contains 15 residues. V lost 0 bases to trimming and J lost 0 bases, with 6 bases between them. CDR3 in DNA: TGTGCCATCAGTGAGTCGAGGAGCTCCTACAATGAGCAGTTCTTC. Translated, it gives CAISESRSSYNEQFF.

The chain links TRBV5-1 to TRBJ2-5; 8 bases map to TRBD1. CDR3 length equals 18 residues. In germline, CDR1 is SGHRS, CDR2 YFSETQ. With V trimmed by 2 bases and J by 2 bases, 14 bases remained unmatched. This CDR3 is CASSLSGQGLMTQETQYF. CDR3 nucleotides: TGCGCCAGCAGCTTATCTGGACAGGGCCTTATGACACAAGAGACCCAGTACTTC.

This clone appeared a few times. V is TRBV2 and J is TRBJ2-1; 9 bases fit TRBD1. Germline V gene lookup returns CDR1 SNHLY and CDR2 FYNNEI. The CDR3 consists of 12 residues. After removal of 8 bases from V and 10 bases from J, the junction contained 6 bases not matched to a gene. CDR3 bases: TGTGCCAGCGGACAGGGACAGGGCGAGCAGTTCTTC. Its protein product is CASGQGQGEQFF.

This chain connects TRBV27 to TRBJ2-2; 14 bases line up with TRBD2. The junction had 4 bases not matched to a gene; V was cut back by 4 bases and J by 3 bases. The germline CDR1 and CDR2 sequences are MNHEY and SMNVEV (reference sequence). The CDR3 loop spans 17 amino acids. CDR3 in amino acids: CASSYLGLAGDTGELFF. The DNA for the CDR3 is TGTGCCAGCAGTTACCTGGGACTAGCGGGAGACACCGGGGAGCTGTTTTTT.

The table lists this clone with a few counts. The CDR3 is CASSLHLDGQGWFF. The CDR3 DNA follows: TGTGCCAGCAGCTTACATCTTGATGGGCAGGGCTGGTTCTTC. The rearrangement links TRBV7-2 to TRBJ2-1; a weak D match, TRBD1 (5 bases). V was shortened by 2 bases and J by 15 bases, with 20 bases between the two germline ends. The CDR3 sequence is 14 residues long. The V gene's germline CDR1 is SGHTA and CDR2 FQGNSA.

This clone was counted a few times. V gene TRBV25-1 combines with J gene TRBJ1-1; 11 nucleotides line up with TRBD1. The germline CDR1 and CDR2 sequences are MGHDK and SYGVNS. V lost 4 bases, J lost 5 bases, and 6 bases stayed unmatched. The CDR3 extends over 15 amino acids. The CDR3 sequence is CASSAPGTGGTEAFF. Here the CDR3 DNA reads TGTGCCAGCAGTGCTCCCGGGACAGGGGGGACTGAAGCTTTCTTT.

This chain uses TRBV19 with TRBJ2-5, with TRBD1 matching 9 bases. Germline-derived CDR1 and CDR2 are LNHDA and SQIVND (reference sequence). Trimming removed 6 bases from V and 5 bases from J; junction bases left unmatched: 4. The CDR3 spans 13 residues. The DNA for the CDR3 is TGTGCCAGTAGCGTACAGGGGGCCGAGACCCAGTACTTC. It encodes CASSVQGAETQYF.

The J gene is TRBJ2-3, the V gene TRBV7-3; D is undetermined. The ends were cut back, 5 bases at V and 4 bases at J, with 7 bases in the middle. The CDR3 is 12 residues long. The germline V gene encodes CDR1 SGHTA and CDR2 FQGTGA. The CDR3 region has the DNA TGTGCCAGCAGCCCACCAGCAGATACGCAGTATTTT. Translation: CASSPPADTQYF.

This clone was detected only a few times. The chain combines TRBV6-6 with TRBJ1-5; 9 nucleotides match TRBD1. In germline, CDR1 is MNHNY, CDR2 SVGAGI (reference sequence). The V segment lost 8 bases and the J segment 0 bases; nucleotides outside the gene matches: 5. The length of the CDR3 is 15 residues. The DNA of the CDR3 is TGTGCCAGCGGGGACAGGGCGCTTAGCAATCAGCCCCAGCATTTT. It specifies CASGDRALSNQPQHF.

The gene calls are TRBV7-9 and TRBJ1-5; TRBD1 matches at 7 bases. V was pared by 5 bases and J by 2 bases, with 6 bases of the junction left unmatched. The CDR3 is 15 residues long. From germline, CDR1 is SEHNR and CDR2 FQNEAQ (reference sequence). The CDR3 loop reads CASSPDRVGNQPQHF. The DNA for the CDR3 is TGTGCCAGCAGCCCAGACAGGGTTGGCAATCAGCCCCAGCATTTT.

This clone was counted a few times. The chain links TRBV7-9 to TRBJ1-1; no clear D. V dropped 1 base and J dropped 7 bases, with 7 bases sitting between them. The CDR3 totals 12 residues. In germline, CDR1 is SEHNR, CDR2 FQNEAQ (reference sequence). DNA of the CDR3: TGTGCCAGCAGCTTAGACTGGGATGAAGCTTTCTTT. Protein product: CASSLDWDEAFF.

This rearrangement joins TRBV28 to TRBJ2-7; no clear D. Trimming cost V 1 base and J 1 base, with 8 bases left between them. This CDR3 has 14 amino acids. Germline V gene lookup returns CDR1 MDHEN and CDR2 SYDVKM. CDR3 region: CASSLSAASYEQYF. The CDR3 DNA reads as TGTGCCAGCAGTTTATCGGCAGCGTCCTACGAGCAGTACTTC.